What follows are 13 T cell receptor beta chains derived from one specimen sequenced in a study of shared clonotypes between healthy human individuals. Sequencing was performed with immunoSEQ multiplex PCR; in TCRdb, only in-frame clones are kept and a portion is missing. This sample has over 300,000 clones, with roughly 84% found just once. Material: memory CD8+ T cells sorted from blood. Specified subset: CD45RO+ cells pooled with CCR7-negative TemRA cells. These receptors came from a man between 18 and 35 years old in good health.

The gene calls are TRBV5-4 and TRBJ1-2, with 8 nucleotides matching TRBD1. J gave up 4 bases and V 2 bases, and 4 bases lay outside the gene matches. Germline V gene lookup returns CDR1 SGHNT and CDR2 YYREEE (reference sequence). The CDR3 has 14 residues. The CDR3 DNA is TGTGCCAGCAGCTTCGGACAGGGTGTCTATGGCTACACCTTC. The encoded protein is CASSFGQGVYGYTF.

V gene TRBV13 combines with J gene TRBJ2-7; D possibly corresponds to TRBD2 (5 bases). Trimming took 4 bases from V and 5 from J, leaving 12 bases between them. The V gene's germline CDR1 is PRHDT and CDR2 FYEKMQ (reference sequence). CDR3 size: 13 residues. The CDR3 DNA is TGTGCCAGCAGCTACCAGCCGCGGGACGAGCAGTACTTC. This codes for CASSYQPRDEQYF.

The chain combines TRBV7-9 with TRBJ1-1, with no clear D. Trimming took off 4 bases at V and 1 base at J, with 16 bases between the two ends. Germline lookup yields CDR1 SEHNR and CDR2 FQNEAQ (reference sequence). The CDR3 contains 16 residues. The CDR3 DNA reads TGTGCCAGCAGCTCTTCACACTTAACAGAGAACACTGAAGCTTTCTTT. This encodes CASSSSHLTENTEAFF.

The genes are TRBV5-6 and TRBJ2-7; TRBD2 aligns across 15 bases. Germline CDR1 and CDR2: SGHDT and YYEEEE. The CDR3 has 16 amino acids. Trimming removed 3 bases from V and 7 bases from J; junction bases left unmatched: 8. CDR3 loop: CASSWGPGLAGGEQYF. As DNA, the CDR3 is TGTGCCAGCAGCTGGGGTCCGGGACTAGCGGGAGGAGAGCAGTACTTC.

This clone turned up a few times. An end of the junction differs from the germline gene, which may be a read error. The chain is built from TRBV29-1 and TRBJ1-1, with D possibly TRBD1 on 6 matching bases. Germline V gives CDR1 SQVTM, CDR2 ANQGSEA. The CDR3 length is 11 residues. The CDR3 reads CSPWRDTEAFF. The CDR3, as DNA: TGCAGCCCTTGGCGGGACACCGAAGCTTTCTTT.

The chain carries TRBV27 and TRBJ2-7; the D gene is possibly TRBD2 (6 bases). V gave up 5 bases and J gave up 7 bases, with 27 bases separating them. The CDR3 has 17 residues. Germline V gene data show CDR1 as MNHEY and CDR2 as SMNVEV (reference sequence). Here the CDR3 DNA reads TGTGCCAGCAGTCCCCTCTGGGCTAGCGTTCAGCCGGAAGAGCAGTACTTC. This sequence encodes CASSPLWASVQPEEQYF.

The chain joins TRBV2 to TRBJ2-1; D gene unclear. Germline V gene data show CDR1 as SNHLY and CDR2 as FYNNEI. V dropped 11 bases and J dropped 4 bases, with 21 bases sitting between them. The CDR3 runs to 15 residues. The CDR3: CASIVVSQTYNEQFF. The CDR3 nucleotides read TGTGCCTCGATCGTCGTATCGCAAACATACAATGAGCAGTTCTTC.

V usage is TRBV13 and J usage is TRBJ2-7; no clear D. Germline V lookup: CDR1 PRHDT, CDR2 FYEKMQ (reference sequence). The CDR3 loop spans 15 amino acids. V was clipped by 4 bases and J by 2 bases, with 15 bases between them. The CDR3 loop reads CASSSHYQSAYEQYF. CDR3 DNA sequence: TGTGCCAGCAGCTCCCATTACCAGAGCGCCTACGAGCAGTACTTC. The whole variable domain, filled in from reference TRBV13 and TRBJ2-7, reads AAGVIQSPRHLIKEKRETATLKCYPIPRHDTVYWYQQGPGQDPQFLISFYEKMQSDKGSIPDRFSAQQFSDYHSELNMSSLELGDSALYFCASSSHYQSAYEQYFGPGTRLTVT.

The V gene is TRBV15, the J gene TRBJ2-7, with D hard to call. There are 13 residues in the CDR3. The ends were cut back, 1 base at V and 5 bases at J, with 9 bases in the middle. CDR1 and CDR2 (germline): LNHNV, YYDKDF (reference sequence). The DNA of the CDR3 is TGTGCCACCAGCAGAGGTACAAGCGACGAGCAGTACTTC. The encoded protein is CATSRGTSDEQYF.

DNA of the CDR3: TGTGCCAGCAGCTCCGGGACTAGCGTCTCCCAGTACTTC. Its translation: CASSSGTSVSQYF. This chain links TRBV5-6 with TRBJ2-5; 10 nucleotides align to TRBD2. The CDR3 runs 13 residues. Trimming removed 3 bases from V and 9 bases from J; junction bases left unmatched: 5. The V gene's germline CDR1 is SGHDT and CDR2 YYEEEE.

This clone qualifies as medium-sized (0.01 to 0.1%). V usage is TRBV19 and J usage is TRBJ1-1; TRBD1 is a possible D gene (6 bases). The CDR3 loop spans 14 amino acids. Germline V gene sequence: CDR1 LNHDA, CDR2 SQIVND (reference sequence). V lost 7 bases and J 4 bases, leaving 16 bases between the germline ends. CDR3 coding DNA: TGTGCCAGTACCCTTGGGCAGGGGTTCACTGAAGCTTTCTTT. Its translation is CASTLGQGFTEAFF.

This clone occurred a few times. The gene calls are TRBV11-3 and TRBJ2-3; TRBD2 matches at 9 bases. This CDR3 contains 16 residues. Losses at the gene ends were 5 bases for V and 2 bases for J; bases not matched to a gene: 8. Germline-derived CDR1 and CDR2 are SGHNT and YENEEA. CDR3 amino acids: CASSPSPSGITDTQYF. The CDR3 DNA is TGTGCCAGCAGCCCCAGTCCTAGCGGGATCACAGATACGCAGTATTTT.

The chain combines TRBV29-1 with TRBJ2-1; D uncertain. The CDR3 is 10 residues long. From germline, CDR1 is SQVTM and CDR2 ANQGSEA. Trimming stripped 6 bases from V and 7 bases from J, with 7 bases between. The DNA for the CDR3 is TGCAGCGTCCATGAGAATGAGCAGTTCTTC. It yields the protein CSVHENEQFF.